Listed here are 30 T cell receptor beta chains from one sample, sequenced in a study of blood T cells in healthy people across ages. PCR was performed a second time for 7 to 11 cycles using a sample-barcoded 5' primer and a J-beta primer mix. TCRdb analysed the 5' RACE reads with MiXCR anew, one entry per CDR3 protein. Among approximately 800,000 distinct CDR3 sequences listed, roughly 50% were seen once. What was sequenced was blood. These receptor sequences come from a man aged 80 or over in good health.

This clonotype has just a few counts. The chain employs TRBV4-2 and TRBJ2-1; TRBD2 matches at 9 bases. The junction had 6 bases not matched to a gene; V was cut back by 0 bases and J by 9 bases. This CDR3 has 15 residues. Germline loops: CDR1 LGHNA, CDR2 YNFKEQ. CDR3 in amino acids: CASSQDTSGFSEQFF. The CDR3 DNA sequence: TGTGCCAGCAGCCAAGATACTAGCGGGTTTAGTGAGCAGTTCTTC.

The chain couples TRBV9 to TRBJ2-7; 12 positions agree with TRBD2. This CDR3 is 17 amino acids long. Germline values: CDR1 SGDLS, CDR2 YYNGEE. The ends lost 4 bases at V and 6 bases at J; junction bases unmatched: 14. This CDR3 is CASSPGLAGIIPGEQYF. The CDR3 bases are TGTGCCAGCAGCCCCGGACTAGCGGGAATCATCCCTGGCGAGCAGTACTTC.

This clonotype was counted at least ten times. This chain connects TRBV6-5 to TRBJ2-1; 8 bases agree with TRBD2. Per germline, CDR1 MNHEY and CDR2 SVGAGI. V gave up 0 bases and J gave up 9 bases; unmatched junction bases: 19. The CDR3 has 19 amino acids. The DNA of the CDR3 is TGTGCCAGCAGTTACTCGTTCGGTAGCGGGAAGCCCTCGAGGGGTGAGCAGTTCTTC. It is translated as CASSYSFGSGKPSRGEQFF.

The genes are TRBV7-9 and TRBJ2-1; D perhaps matches TRBD2 (6 bases). Germline CDR1 and CDR2: SEHNR and FQNEAQ (reference sequence). The CDR3 has 13 amino acids. V was pared by 2 bases and J by 8 bases, with 10 bases between. The CDR3 loop is CASSLLAFDEQFF. The CDR3 DNA follows: TGTGCCAGCAGCTTACTAGCGTTCGATGAGCAGTTCTTC.

This clonotype has just a few counts. The chain uses TRBV24-1 and TRBJ2-1, with 13 positions matching TRBD2. CDR3 length: 16 amino acids. CDR1 and CDR2 from the germline V gene are KGHDR and SFDVKD. J lost 6 bases, V lost 3 bases, and 4 bases had no gene match. CDR3 DNA: TGTGCCACCAGTGATACTAGCGGGAGGGCCGTCAATGAGCAGTTCTTC. It codes for CATSDTSGRAVNEQFF.

V gene TRBV15 combines with J gene TRBJ2-4; 7 nucleotides agree with TRBD2. This CDR3 has 18 amino acids. V was pared by 5 bases and J by 2 bases, with 15 bases of the junction left unmatched. CDR1 is LNHNV and CDR2 is YYDKDF in the germline V gene (reference sequence). In DNA, the CDR3 is TGTGCCACCAGCGGCCCCATCGGGGGAAGCGGGACCAAAAACATTCAGTACTTC. This codes for CATSGPIGGSGTKNIQYF.

V and J are TRBV2 and TRBJ2-7, with a possible D match to TRBD1 (6 bases). CDR1 is SNHLY and CDR2 is FYNNEI in the germline V gene. Trimming removed 3 bases from V and 1 base from J, with 10 bases in between. CDR3 length: 14 residues. The CDR3 is CASSEAGESYEQYF. CDR3 DNA: TGTGCCAGCAGTGAGGCAGGGGAATCCTACGAGCAGTACTTC.

This rearrangement joins TRBV29-1 to TRBJ1-2; possible D gene TRBD1, 5 bases. Germline CDR1 and CDR2: SQVTM and ANQGSEA. Trimming shortened V by 6 bases and J by 6 bases, and 17 bases separated the two germline ends. This CDR3 has 13 residues. The CDR3 protein is CSVTGLKGDGYTF. CDR3 DNA sequence: TGCAGCGTCACGGGGCTTAAGGGCGATGGCTACACCTTC.

This clonotype was counted between two and nine times. The genes are TRBV3-1 and TRBJ2-7; 9 positions match TRBD2. The ends lost 4 bases at V and 3 bases at J; junction bases unmatched: 4. The CDR3 spans 14 residues. Germline V gene sequence: CDR1 LGHDT, CDR2 YNNKEL (reference sequence). The CDR3 spells CASSRAGGFYEQYF. The CDR3, as DNA: TGTGCCAGCAGCCGGGCGGGAGGGTTCTACGAGCAGTACTTC.

The rearrangement links TRBV9 to TRBJ2-1; 8 bases line up with TRBD1. The germline gives CDR1 SGDLS, CDR2 YYNGEE. Unmatched junction bases numbered 11, after V lost 0 bases and J lost 0 bases. The CDR3 consists of 19 residues. The CDR3 sequence: CASSVGTGTSGSSYNEQFF. In DNA form, the CDR3 reads TGTGCCAGCAGCGTAGGGACAGGGACAAGCGGCAGCTCCTACAATGAGCAGTTCTTC.

This chain connects TRBV6-6 to TRBJ1-6; no reliable D call. The germline CDR1 and CDR2 sequences are MNHNY and SVGAGI (reference sequence). Trimming pared 2 bases from V and 10 bases from J, leaving 15 bases between. The CDR3 spans 15 residues. The CDR3: CASSYDGLVGSPLHF. DNA for the CDR3: TGTGCCAGCAGTTACGATGGGTTAGTCGGATCACCCCTCCACTTT.

This sequence joins TRBV24-1 and TRBJ1-1; D is ambiguous. V lost 5 bases to trimming and J lost 11 bases, with 17 bases between them. CDR1 and CDR2 (germline): KGHDR, SFDVKD. The CDR3 runs to 13 residues. This CDR3 reads CATSAPGVKRAFF. In DNA form, the CDR3 reads TGTGCCACCAGTGCCCCCGGCGTCAAGAGGGCTTTCTTT.

The chain links TRBV20-1 to TRBJ2-3; D remains unclear. The CDR3 has 13 residues. V was cut by 6 bases and J by 1 base, with 11 bases left in between. Germline V gives CDR1 DFQATT, CDR2 SNEGSKA (reference sequence). In DNA, the CDR3 is TGCAGTGCCCACAGTGGTGGCACAGATACGCAGTATTTT. It translates to CSAHSGGTDTQYF.

The genes are TRBV27 and TRBJ2-6, with D possibly being TRBD1 (6 bases). This CDR3 spans 20 amino acids. Per the germline V gene, CDR1 is MNHEY and CDR2 is SMNVEV (reference sequence). Trimming removed 3 bases from V and 0 bases from J, with 21 bases in between. CDR3 DNA sequence: TGTGCCAGCAGTTTTCTGGGCAGGGGATTTGCTCCCTCTGGGGCCAACGTCCTGACTTTC. Translating gives CASSFLGRGFAPSGANVLTF. Full variable domain (rest looked up from reference TRBV27 and TRBJ2-6): EAQVTQNPRYLITVTGKKLTVTCSQNMNHEYMSWYRQDPGLGLRQIYYSMNVEVTDKGDVPEGYKVSRKEKRNFPLILESPSPNQTSLYFCASSFLGRGFAPSGANVLTFGAGSRLTVL.

This clonotype was detected only a few times. V gene TRBV18 combines with J gene TRBJ1-6, with 8 positions matching TRBD1. Germline V gene sequence: CDR1 KGHSH, CDR2 LQKENI. There are 15 residues in the CDR3. With V trimmed by 3 bases and J by 7 bases, 5 bases remained unmatched. The CDR3 nucleotides read TGTGCCAGCTCACCGACCGGACAGGGCAATTCACCCCTCCACTTT. This encodes CASSPTGQGNSPLHF.

V is TRBV7-9 and J is TRBJ2-7; D is unresolved. The CDR3 runs 14 residues. V gave up 4 bases and J gave up 7 bases, with 17 bases separating them. Germline CDR1 SEHNR, CDR2 FQNEAQ (reference sequence). The CDR3 DNA follows: TGTGCCAGCAGCTCTTGGAGACCCAACAATGAGCAGTACTTC. It codes for CASSSWRPNNEQYF.

This sequence joins TRBV20-1 and TRBJ1-1; D is uncertain. Germline values: CDR1 DFQATT, CDR2 SNEGSKA (reference sequence). The CDR3 extends over 14 amino acids. V lost 6 bases and J 1 base, leaving 15 bases between the germline ends. The CDR3 region is CSASGRQSNTEAFF. The CDR3 coding sequence is TGCAGTGCGAGCGGGAGGCAGTCGAACACTGAAGCTTTCTTT.

This clonotype has more than one count but fewer than ten. This chain links TRBV6-5 with TRBJ2-5; D is unresolved. CDR1 and CDR2 (germline): MNHEY, SVGAGI. V lost 0 bases to trimming and J lost 1 base, with 9 bases between them. The CDR3 runs to 15 residues. In DNA, the CDR3 is TGTGCCAGCAGTTACTCCCCCACGACCCAAGAGACCCAGTACTTC. Protein product: CASSYSPTTQETQYF.

V usage is TRBV7-9 and J usage is TRBJ2-1, with TRBD2 matching 9 bases. The germline gives CDR1 SEHNR, CDR2 FQNEAQ (reference sequence). The CDR3 sequence is 17 residues long. The J segment lost 8 bases and the V segment lost 1 base, leaving 12 bases of the junction unmatched. CDR3 amino acids: CASSLVSAGGPKDEQFF. CDR3 bases: TGTGCCAGCAGCTTAGTCTCCGCGGGAGGGCCCAAGGATGAGCAGTTCTTC. Variable domain in full (rest from reference TRBV7-9 and TRBJ2-1): DTGVSQNPRHKITKRGQNVTFRCDPISEHNRLYWYRQTLGQGPEFLTYFQNEAQLEKSRLLSDRFSAERPKGSFSTLEIQRTEQGDSAMYLCASSLVSAGGPKDEQFFGPGTRLTVL.

V and J are TRBV11-3 and TRBJ2-1, with 8 bases fitting TRBD2. The germline gives CDR1 SGHNT, CDR2 YENEEA. The CDR3 has 15 residues. V gave up 4 bases and J gave up 7 bases; unmatched junction bases: 9. In DNA, the CDR3 is TGTGCCAGCAGCTCTATTTCGACTAGCGCGAATGAGCAGTTCTTC. The encoded protein is CASSSISTSANEQFF.

V is TRBV20-1 and J is TRBJ2-4; no firm D call. The V gene's germline CDR1 is DFQATT and CDR2 SNEGSKA (reference sequence). The CDR3 spans 15 residues. Trimming took off 3 bases at V and 5 bases at J, with 17 bases between the two ends. The CDR3 spells CSASPTNLGENIQYF. CDR3 coding DNA: TGCAGTGCTAGTCCCACAAACCTAGGAGAAAACATTCAGTACTTC.

The rearrangement joins TRBV21-1 to TRBJ2-7; the D segment call TRBD1 is taken from the table without a DNA check. TRBV21-1 is deemed a pseudogene. This CDR3 has 15 residues. CDR3 loop: CASRQGLNSSYEQYF. In nucleotides, the CDR3 is TGTGCCAGCAGACAGGGGCTGAACTCCTCCTACGAGCAGTACTTC.

The chain joins TRBV7-2 to TRBJ1-5; D unresolved. Trimming shortened V by 1 base and J by 9 bases, and 10 bases separated the two germline ends. Germline CDR1 is SGHTA and CDR2 is FQGNSA. This CDR3 is 13 amino acids long. Here the CDR3 reads CASSLGLGLPQHF. Here the CDR3 DNA reads TGTGCCAGCAGCTTAGGCCTGGGGTTGCCCCAGCATTTT.

The chain recombines TRBV7-3 with TRBJ2-7, with 7 bases that match TRBD1. The V and J ends lost 0 bases and 1 base, in that order; junction bases with no gene match: 6. Germline CDR1 SGHTA, CDR2 FQGTGA. The CDR3 spans 16 residues. The CDR3, as DNA: TGTGCCAGCAGCTTAACGGGACAGCTTTCTTCCTACGAGCAGTACTTC. This encodes CASSLTGQLSSYEQYF.

This clonotype was observed a few times. The rearrangement uses TRBV12-3 or TRBV12-4 and TRBJ2-1, with unresolved D. There are 12 residues in the CDR3. V was shortened by 8 bases and J by 5 bases, with 10 bases between the two germline ends. The CDR3 region is CASFRGNNEQFF. As DNA, the CDR3 is TGTGCCAGCTTCCGCGGCAACAATGAGCAGTTCTTC.

This chain connects TRBV2 to TRBJ2-1, with a possible D match to TRBD2 (6 bases). The CDR3 spans 17 residues. Trimming shortened V by 4 bases and J by 9 bases, and 25 bases separated the two germline ends. The germline V gene has CDR1 SNHLY and CDR2 FYNNEI. This CDR3 is CASSVGLGILLGGEQFF. The CDR3 nucleotides are TGTGCCAGCAGTGTGGGGTTAGGGATTCTCTTGGGGGGTGAGCAGTTCTTC. Together with reference TRBV2 and TRBJ2-1, the CDR3 gives the full variable domain: EPEVTQTPSHQVTQMGQEVILRCVPISNHLYFYWYRQILGQKVEFLVSFYNNEISEKSEIFDDQFSVERPDGSNFTLKIRSTKLEDSAMYFCASSVGLGILLGGEQFFGPGTRLTVL.

The rearrangement joins TRBV29-1 to TRBJ2-5; a weak D match, TRBD2 (6 bases). The better agreement between TRBJ2-7 and the DNA end casts doubt on the J call. Germline V gene sequence: CDR1 SQVTM, CDR2 ANQGSEA. The CDR3 covers 14 residues. CDR3: CSVEERAGTDEQYF. The CDR3 nucleotides read TGCAGCGTTGAAGAGAGGGCGGGGACCGACGAGCAGTACTTC.

In this sample, this clonotype turned up a few times. The J gene is TRBJ2-5, the V gene TRBV29-1, with D perhaps matching TRBD2 (6 bases). Trimming pared 0 bases from V and 1 base from J, leaving 15 bases between. Germline V gene sequence: CDR1 SQVTM, CDR2 ANQGSEA. The CDR3 has 16 residues. The CDR3 here is CSVEEARETLQETQYF. The CDR3 coding sequence is TGCAGCGTTGAAGAAGCCCGGGAGACCCTCCAAGAGACCCAGTACTTC. Supplemented by reference TRBV29-1 and TRBJ2-5, the full variable domain reads SAVISQKPSRDICQRGTSLTIQCQVDSQVTMMFWYRQQPGQSLTLIATANQGSEATYESGFVIDKFPISRPNLTFSTLTVSNMSPEDSSIYLCSVEEARETLQETQYFGPGTRLLVL.

The table lists this clonotype with a few counts. The rearrangement uses TRBV7-2 and TRBJ1-2, with D uncertain. This CDR3 has 13 residues. Germline values: CDR1 SGHTA, CDR2 FQGNSA. V was pared by 5 bases and J by 5 bases, with 12 bases between. The CDR3 reads CASSPVGKYGYTF. Written as DNA, the CDR3 is TGTGCCAGCAGCCCGGTGGGGAAATATGGCTACACCTTC.

V and J are TRBV20-1 and TRBJ1-1, with a weak D call TRBD1 (6 bases). The CDR3 consists of 15 residues. V was shortened by 1 base and J by 3 bases, with 15 bases between the two germline ends. CDR1 and CDR2 from the germline V gene are DFQATT and SNEGSKA (reference sequence). The CDR3 reads CSARVQGGIDTEAFF. CDR3 nucleotide sequence: TGCAGTGCTAGAGTACAGGGAGGGATCGACACTGAAGCTTTCTTT.